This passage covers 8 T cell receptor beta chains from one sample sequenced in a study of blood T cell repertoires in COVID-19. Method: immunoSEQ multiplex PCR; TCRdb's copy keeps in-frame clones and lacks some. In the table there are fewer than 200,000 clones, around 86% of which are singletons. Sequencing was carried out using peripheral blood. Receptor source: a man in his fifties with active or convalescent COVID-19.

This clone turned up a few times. The CDR3, as DNA: TGTGCCAGCAGCCTTAATGCTCAGGGCAGTGTCTATGGCTACACCTTC. This codes for CASSLNAQGSVYGYTF. The V and J genes are TRBV7-3 and TRBJ1-2, with D possibly TRBD1 on 5 matching bases. This CDR3 has 16 amino acids. Trimming took 5 bases from V and 4 from J, leaving 20 bases between them. Germline V gene lookup returns CDR1 SGHTA and CDR2 FQGTGA.

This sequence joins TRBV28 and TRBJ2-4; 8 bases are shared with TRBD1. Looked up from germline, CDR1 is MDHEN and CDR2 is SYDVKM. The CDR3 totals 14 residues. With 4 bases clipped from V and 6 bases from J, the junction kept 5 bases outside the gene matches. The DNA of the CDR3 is TGTGCCAGCAGTTCTCCAGGGGGCCCAAACATTCAGTACTTC. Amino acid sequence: CASSSPGGPNIQYF.

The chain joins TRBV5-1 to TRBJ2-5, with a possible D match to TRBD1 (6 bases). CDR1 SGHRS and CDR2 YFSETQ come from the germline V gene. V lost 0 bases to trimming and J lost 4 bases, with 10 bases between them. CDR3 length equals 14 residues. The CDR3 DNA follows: TGCGCCAGCAGCTTGGTACAGGGCCTAGAGACCCAGTACTTC. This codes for CASSLVQGLETQYF.

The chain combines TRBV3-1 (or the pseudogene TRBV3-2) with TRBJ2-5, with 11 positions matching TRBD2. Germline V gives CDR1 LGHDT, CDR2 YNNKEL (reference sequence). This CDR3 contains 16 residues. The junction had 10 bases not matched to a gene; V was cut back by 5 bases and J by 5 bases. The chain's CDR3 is CASSALAGVLVETQYF. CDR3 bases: TGTGCCAGCAGCGCACTAGCGGGAGTCCTGGTTGAGACCCAGTACTTC.

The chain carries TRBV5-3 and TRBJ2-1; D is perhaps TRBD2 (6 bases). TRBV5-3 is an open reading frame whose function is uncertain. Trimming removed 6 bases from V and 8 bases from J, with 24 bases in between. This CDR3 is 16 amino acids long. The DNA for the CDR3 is TGTGCCAGAACCGCACTGAGTGAGGCGGGGAACGATGAGCAGTTCTTC. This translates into CARTALSEAGNDEQFF.

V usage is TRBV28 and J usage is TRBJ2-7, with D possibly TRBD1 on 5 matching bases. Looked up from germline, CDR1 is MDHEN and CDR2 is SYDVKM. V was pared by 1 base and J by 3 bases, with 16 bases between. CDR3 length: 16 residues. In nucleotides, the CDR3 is TGTGCCAGCAGTTTATTCCCCGGGCAGGGCCTCTACGAGCAGTACTTC. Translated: CASSLFPGQGLYEQYF.

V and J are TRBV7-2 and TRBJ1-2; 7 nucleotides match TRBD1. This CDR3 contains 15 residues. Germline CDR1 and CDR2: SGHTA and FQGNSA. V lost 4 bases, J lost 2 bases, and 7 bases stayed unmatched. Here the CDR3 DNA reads TGTGCCAGCAGCTCACCGGGACAGACCAACTATGGCTACACCTTC. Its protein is CASSSPGQTNYGYTF.

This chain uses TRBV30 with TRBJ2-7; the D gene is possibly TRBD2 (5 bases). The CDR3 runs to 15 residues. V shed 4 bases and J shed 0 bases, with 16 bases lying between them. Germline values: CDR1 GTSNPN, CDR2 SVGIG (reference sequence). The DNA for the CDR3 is TGTGCCTGGAATCGGGGTTTGGGTAGCTCCTACGAGCAGTACTTC. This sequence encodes CAWNRGLGSSYEQYF. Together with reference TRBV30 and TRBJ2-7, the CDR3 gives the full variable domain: SQTIHQWPATLVQPVGSPLSLECTVEGTSNPNLYWYRQAAGRGLQLLFYSVGIGQISSEVPQNLSASRPQDRQFILSSKKLLLSDSGFYLCAWNRGLGSSYEQYFGPGTRLTVT.